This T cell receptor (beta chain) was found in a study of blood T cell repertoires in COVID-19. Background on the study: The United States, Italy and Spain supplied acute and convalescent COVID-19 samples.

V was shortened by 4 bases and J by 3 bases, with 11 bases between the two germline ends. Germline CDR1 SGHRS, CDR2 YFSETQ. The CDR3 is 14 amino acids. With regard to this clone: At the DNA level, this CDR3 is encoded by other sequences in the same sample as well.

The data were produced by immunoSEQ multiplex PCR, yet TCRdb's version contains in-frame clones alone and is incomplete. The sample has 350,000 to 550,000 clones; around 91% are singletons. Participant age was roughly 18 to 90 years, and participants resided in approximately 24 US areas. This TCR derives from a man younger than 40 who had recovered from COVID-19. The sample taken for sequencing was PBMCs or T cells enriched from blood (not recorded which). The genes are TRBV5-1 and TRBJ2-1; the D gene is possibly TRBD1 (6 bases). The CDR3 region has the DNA TGCGCCAGCAGCCTCGCAGGGGACTACAATGAGCAGTTCTTC. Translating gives CASSLAGDYNEQFF.